The sequence of this T cell receptor (beta chain) was determined in a study of cytomegalovirus exposure and HLA in healthy donors. Study outcomes and limitations: Most of the CMV-associated TCR beta chains (in a later analysis) appeared to be HLA-restricted.

Turning to this clone: The antigen remains unidentified.

V was trimmed by 5 bases and J by 2 bases, leaving 11 bases between them. The CDR3 length is 14 residues. The V gene's germline CDR1 is SGHTS and CDR2 YDEGEE. With 60 Vbeta and 13 Jbeta primers, the PCR was carried out. Some clones are missing from TCRdb's copy, which holds only in-frame ones; the method was immunoSEQ multiplex PCR. The sample includes under 250,000 clones, around 85% of them seen just once. The chain joins TRBV5-8 to TRBJ1-3; TRBD1 might be the D (6 bases). The source material was PBMCs. This TCR derives from a human donor in good health. The CDR3 loop is CASSHGQTGNTIYF. The CDR3 DNA sequence: TGTGCCAGCAGTCACGGACAGACTGGAAACACCATATATTTT.